This T cell receptor beta chain is from a study of shared clonotypes between healthy human individuals (dated by TCRdb to the early 2020s). The study in broad terms: The cohort included three men and two women between 18 and 49 years of age. For each donor, CD4 naive and CD4 memory were each given three plates, CD8 naive was given two plates, and CD8 memory was given one plate. Blood TCR repertoires of a handful of healthy adults were deeply sequenced to estimate repertoire size and the extent of clonotype sharing between individuals. Different laboratories and diverse techniques were used to prepare libraries and sequence TCR repertoires, to increase sequencing depth and limit assay-specific biases. Per donor, leukapheresis produced somewhere between about 0.85 and 8.9 billion PBMCs.

The CDR3 starts with the cysteine, ends with the phenylalanine, and has 15 residues. Just CDR3 DNA is preserved here, 45 bases in frame from base 1. The germline V gene (reference sequence) specifies SGHNT as CDR1 and YYREEE as CDR2. V trim: 4 bases; J trim: 1 base; unmatched bases: 4. The paper's findings and limits, for the study overall: Sampling was restricted to blood, and TCR repertoires in tissues likely differ from the TCR repertoires found in blood. Compared with non-shared clonotypes, the clonotypes found in all four sorted-subset donors had higher generation probabilities. Naive subsets generally had larger estimated clonotype richness than memory subsets. Because the study included only a small number of donors, the genetic and exposure-history diversity represented was limited. Based on pairwise subsampling, the degree of clonotype sharing among donors was expected to be affected by sequencing depth. Approximately 4.8% of naive CD4, roughly 3.5% of naive CD8, 2.3% of memory CD4, and approximately 0.4% of memory CD8 clonotypes were shared across a few donors. Incomplete sequencing was indicated by rarefaction of sorted-subset datasets, despite the large sequencing depth.

Using the deep immunoSEQ assay, TCR CDR3 regions were amplified from genomic DNA by multiplex PCR. Extracted genomic DNA from each cell subset was spread evenly across all wells of several immunoSEQ 96-well plates, with each plate serving as a replicate. For sorted subsets, approximately 210 ng of genomic DNA, equivalent to roughly 33,000 T cell genomes, went into each replicate PCR. Purified libraries were quantified with a Qubit 3.0 fluorometer, sized on a Bioanalyzer 2100, and re-quantified with the KAPA Library Quantification kit. A separate single-read 150-cycle Illumina NextSeq 550 flow cell was used to sequence each immunoSEQ 96-well plate. As for how the authors treated the data: Because the immunoSEQ output included only junctional sequences and no quality scores, the filtering could not be the same as the filtering used for full-length reads. Sequences were annotated with PyIR, a Python wrapper for IgBLAST v1.9, and V/J genes and CDR3 were assigned using IMGT germline references. Reads with weak V/J assignments (E-value above 1e-6), missing CDR3, stop codons, out-of-frame junctions, or ambiguous translated residues were removed. V3J clonotypes were defined by identical inferred V gene, J gene, and CDR3 amino acid sequence. Percentage overlap between repertoires was computed as shared unique clonotypes divided by the size of the smaller repertoire. Richness of each repertoire was evaluated using RTK rarefaction, the Chao1 estimator, and Recon v2.1 estimates of unobserved clonotypes. Generation probabilities were computed with OLGA for all TCRbeta clonotypes obtained by the gDNA method from four donors. This immuneACCESS table, as held by TCRdb, lists in-frame sequences with V and J called but not all clones. Of the missing ones, under half trace to an unresolved V gene in checked studies; the others have no known cause. Clonal size and the V and J genes are those of that table, whereas D and trimming came from the DNA. Here the sample has 550,000 to 750,000 clones; nearly 97% occur a single time. In total, the top ten clones hold 0.11% of the sample.

For the CD8 naive samples, CD45RO-negative cells were positively selected for CCR7, yielding a CD45RA+CCR7+ population from which TemRA cells were excluded. The donors were healthy, HIV-negative adults who had no recently reported acute infections or vaccinations. Every donor was a Caucasian adult residing in Nashville, Tennessee, USA. Blood was collected by leukapheresis, and PBMCs were isolated by Ficoll-Histopaque density gradient centrifugation and then cryopreserved in liquid nitrogen vapor phase. Analytical flow cytometry was used to check the purity and quantity of each magnetically sorted T cell population. From each sorted fraction, genomic DNA was isolated and quantified by UV absorbance on a Nanodrop 2000c. This clone was seen a single time. Its antigen remains unidentified. No much larger clone is present one base from it, and per-base qualities are unavailable.

The chain is made from TRBV5-4 and TRBJ2-7; TRBD2 agrees with 11 junctional bases. Sequenced sample: naive CD8+ T cells sorted from blood. The meaning of the sample's cell subset or site label: CD45RA+CCR7+. The TCR originated in a woman aged 30 to 39 in good health. CDR3 protein: CASSGGTSGSYEQYF. The DNA sequence is as follows: TGTGCCAGCAGCGGTGGGACTAGCGGATCCTACGAGCAGTACTTC.